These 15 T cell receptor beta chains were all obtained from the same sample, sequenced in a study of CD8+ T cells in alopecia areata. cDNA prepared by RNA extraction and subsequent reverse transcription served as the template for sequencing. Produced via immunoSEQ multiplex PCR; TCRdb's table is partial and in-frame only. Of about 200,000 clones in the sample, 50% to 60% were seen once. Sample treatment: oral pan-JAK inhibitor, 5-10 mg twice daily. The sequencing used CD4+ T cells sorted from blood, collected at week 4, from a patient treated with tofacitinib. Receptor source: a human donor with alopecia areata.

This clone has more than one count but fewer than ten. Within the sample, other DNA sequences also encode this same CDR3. CDR3 protein: CASSPGQGNYGYTF. The CDR3 DNA is TGTGCCAGCAGCCCCGGACAGGGAAACTATGGCTACACCTTC. The V gene is TRBV7-9, the J gene TRBJ1-2, with 8 bases matching TRBD1. The CDR3 runs 14 residues. The V gene end was trimmed by 5 bases and the J gene end by 2 bases; junction bases not matched to a gene: 4. From germline, CDR1 is SEHNR and CDR2 FQNEAQ (reference sequence).

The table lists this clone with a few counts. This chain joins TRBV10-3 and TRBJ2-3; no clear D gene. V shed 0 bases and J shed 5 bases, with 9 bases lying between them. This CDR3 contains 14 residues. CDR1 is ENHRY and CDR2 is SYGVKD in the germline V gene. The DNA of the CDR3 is TGTGCCATCAGTGAGTCGGGTTCTGGAGATACGCAGTATTTT. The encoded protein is CAISESGSGDTQYF.

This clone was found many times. CDR3 region: CASSLTVGYGTDTQYF. The CDR3, as DNA: TGTGCCAGCAGTTTAACAGTGGGGTATGGCACAGATACGCAGTATTTT. The chain uses TRBV27 and TRBJ2-3; no firm D call. V lost 2 bases and J 1 base, leaving 13 bases between the germline ends. CDR3 size: 16 residues. The germline gives CDR1 MNHEY, CDR2 SMNVEV (reference sequence).

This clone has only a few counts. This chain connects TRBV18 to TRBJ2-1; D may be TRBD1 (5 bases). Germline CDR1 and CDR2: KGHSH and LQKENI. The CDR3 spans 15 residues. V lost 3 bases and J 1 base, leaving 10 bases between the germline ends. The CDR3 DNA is TGTGCCAGCTCACCGGCAGGGCCTTCCTACAATGAGCAGTTCTTC. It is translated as CASSPAGPSYNEQFF.

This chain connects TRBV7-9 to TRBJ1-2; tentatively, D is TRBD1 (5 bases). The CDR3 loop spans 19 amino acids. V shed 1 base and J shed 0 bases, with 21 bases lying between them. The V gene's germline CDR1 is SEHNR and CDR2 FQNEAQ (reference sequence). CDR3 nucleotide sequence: TGTGCCAGCAGCTTAGATGGCGCAAGGGGCGGCGCTGCTAACTATGGCTACACCTTC. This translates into CASSLDGARGGAANYGYTF.

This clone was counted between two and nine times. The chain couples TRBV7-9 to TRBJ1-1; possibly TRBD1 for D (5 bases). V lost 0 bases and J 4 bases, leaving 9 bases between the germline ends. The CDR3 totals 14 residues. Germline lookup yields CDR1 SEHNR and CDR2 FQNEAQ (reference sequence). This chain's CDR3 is CASSLARGGTEAFF. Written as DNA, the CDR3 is TGTGCCAGCAGCTTAGCCCGGGGGGGCACTGAAGCTTTCTTT.

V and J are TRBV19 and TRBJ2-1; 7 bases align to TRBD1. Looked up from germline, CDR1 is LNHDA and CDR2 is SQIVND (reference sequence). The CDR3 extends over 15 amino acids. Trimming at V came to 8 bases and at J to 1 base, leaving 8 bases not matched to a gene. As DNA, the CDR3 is TGTGCCAGTGGACAGGCGGGTATTTCCTACAATGAGCAGTTCTTC. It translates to CASGQAGISYNEQFF.

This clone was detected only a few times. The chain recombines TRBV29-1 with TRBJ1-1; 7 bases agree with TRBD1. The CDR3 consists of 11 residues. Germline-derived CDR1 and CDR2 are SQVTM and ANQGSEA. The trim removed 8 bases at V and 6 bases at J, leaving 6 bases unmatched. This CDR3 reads CSTGEGAEAFF. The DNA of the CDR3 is TGCAGCACAGGGGAGGGGGCTGAAGCTTTCTTT.

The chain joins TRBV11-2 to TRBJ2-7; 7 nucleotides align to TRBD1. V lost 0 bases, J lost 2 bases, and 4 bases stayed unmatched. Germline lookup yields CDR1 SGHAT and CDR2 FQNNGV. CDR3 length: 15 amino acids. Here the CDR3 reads CASSLDGQVTYEQYF. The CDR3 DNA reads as TGTGCCAGCAGCTTAGATGGACAGGTAACCTACGAGCAGTACTTC.

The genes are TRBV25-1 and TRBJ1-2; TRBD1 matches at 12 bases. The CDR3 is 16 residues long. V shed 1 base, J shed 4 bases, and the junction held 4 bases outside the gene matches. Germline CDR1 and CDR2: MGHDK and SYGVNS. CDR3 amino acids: CASSESGQGAIYGYTF. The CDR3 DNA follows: TGTGCCAGCAGTGAATCGGGACAGGGGGCGATCTATGGCTACACCTTC.

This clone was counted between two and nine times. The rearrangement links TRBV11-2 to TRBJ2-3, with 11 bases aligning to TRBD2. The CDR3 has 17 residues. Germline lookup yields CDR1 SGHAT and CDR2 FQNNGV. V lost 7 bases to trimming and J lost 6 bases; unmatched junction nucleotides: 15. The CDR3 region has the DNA TGTGCCAGCACCCCCCGGCGGACTAGCGGGCCCGTGGATACGCAGTATTTT. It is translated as CASTPRRTSGPVDTQYF.

The CDR3 DNA sequence: TGTGCCAGCAGCCCAAGACAGGGTTTGCACGAGCAGTACTTC. Amino acids: CASSPRQGLHEQYF. The chain has TRBV7-9 and TRBJ2-7; 7 bases are shared with TRBD1. Germline values: CDR1 SEHNR, CDR2 FQNEAQ (reference sequence). This CDR3 spans 14 amino acids. J was trimmed by 5 bases and V by 5 bases; bases with no gene match: 9.

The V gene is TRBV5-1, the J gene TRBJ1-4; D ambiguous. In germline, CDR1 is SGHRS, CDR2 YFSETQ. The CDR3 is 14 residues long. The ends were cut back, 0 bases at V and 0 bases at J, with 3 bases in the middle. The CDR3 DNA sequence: TGCGCCAGCAGCTTGGGGACAACTAATGAAAAACTGTTTTTT. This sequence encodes CASSLGTTNEKLFF.

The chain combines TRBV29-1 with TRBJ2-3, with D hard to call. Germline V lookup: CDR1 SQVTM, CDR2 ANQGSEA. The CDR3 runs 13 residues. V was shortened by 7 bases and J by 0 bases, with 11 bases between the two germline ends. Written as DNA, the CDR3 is TGCAGCGGGACCCGGCAGAGCACAGATACGCAGTATTTT. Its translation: CSGTRQSTDTQYF.

CDR3 bases: TGTGCCAGCAGTTATCAGGGAGCAACGGAGACCCAGTACTTC. As protein: CASSYQGATETQYF. The chain couples TRBV6-5 to TRBJ2-5, with D possibly called TRBD1 or TRBD2 (5 bases each). CDR1 is MNHEY and CDR2 is SVGAGI in the germline V gene. The CDR3 is 14 amino acids. With 3 bases removed from V and 5 bases from J, the gap between germline ends came to 13 bases.